The 12 T cell receptor beta chains presented below share a single source sample, sequenced in a study of molecular identifiers for immune sequencing clone quantification (dated by TCRdb to 2016 to 2018). Receptor libraries were prepared by PCR. Sequencing used an Illumina MiSeq. The public sequencing data were trimmed at Q25 with fastp and processed into clonotypes with MiXCR by TCRdb, which kept only in-frame beta chains. All rows with the same CDR3 protein become a single entry with the most common DNA and genes. The sample includes about 36,000 distinct CDR3 sequences, with about 18% observed a single time. About 6.9% of the sample goes to the ten largest clones. Sequenced: naive CD8+ T cells from blood, with Jurkat cell RNA spiked in. Taken with the paper, the label for cell subset or site translates to: FACS-sorted CD8+CD4-CCR7+CD45RA+ naive T cells. These TCRs come from a human donor in good health. Some libraries in this study had Jurkat cell RNA spiked in.

Only a few counts were recorded for this clonotype. The V gene is TRBV12-3 or TRBV12-4, the J gene TRBJ2-3; D might be TRBD2 (6 bases). This CDR3 has 14 amino acids. The ends were cut back, 8 bases at V and 5 bases at J, with 17 bases in the middle. The CDR3 DNA follows: TGTGCCAGCTCTCACGGGAGTATGCAAGATACGCAGTATTTT. It encodes CASSHGSMQDTQYF.

This clonotype occurred many times. This chain connects TRBV13 to TRBJ2-1; the D is unclear. Germline V CDR1 and CDR2: PRHDT, FYEKMQ (reference sequence). Trimming took 1 base from V and 10 from J, leaving 11 bases between them. The CDR3 extends over 13 amino acids. CDR3 bases: TGTGCCAGCAGCTTAGTTGTGTTCCGGGAGCAGTTCTTC. Translation gives CASSLVVFREQFF.

As concerns this clonotype: One base away lies a much larger clone, so this may be a sequencing read error. This sequence joins TRBV9 and TRBJ1-5; possibly TRBD1 for D (5 bases). V dropped 3 bases and J dropped 5 bases, with 9 bases sitting between them. Germline CDR1 SGDLS, CDR2 YYNGEE. This CDR3 region has 13 residues. CDR3 region: CASSAGGDQPQHF. CDR3 nucleotide sequence: TGTGCCAGCAGCGCTGGGGGAGATCAGCCCCAGCATTTT. Supplemented by reference TRBV9 and TRBJ1-5, the full variable domain reads DSGVTQTPKHLITATGQRVTLRCSPRSGDLSVYWYQQSLDQGLQFLIQYYNGEERAKGNILERFSAQQFPDLHSELNLSSLELGDSALYFCASSAGGDQPQHFGDGTRLSIL.

The table lists this clonotype with a few counts. The gene calls are TRBV20-1 and TRBJ2-7; D not resolved. V lost 5 bases and J 4 bases, leaving 27 bases between the germline ends. The CDR3 loop spans 17 amino acids. Per the germline V gene, CDR1 is DFQATT and CDR2 is SNEGSKA (reference sequence). As DNA, the CDR3 is TGCAGTGCTTCTTCGCAACCCAACACCCCAATGGGATACGAGCAGTACTTC. Translation gives CSASSQPNTPMGYEQYF.

This clonotype was seen a few times. V usage is TRBV7-8 and J usage is TRBJ2-7; D gene uncertain. Germline CDR1 and CDR2: SGHVS and FQNEAQ. CDR3 size: 13 residues. V gave up 2 bases and J gave up 3 bases, with 8 bases separating them. The DNA of the CDR3 is TGTGCCAGCAGCTTATGGCTGTTCTACGAGCAGTACTTC. This translates into CASSLWLFYEQYF.

V usage is TRBV4-3 and J usage is TRBJ1-6; the D is unclear. This CDR3 has 15 amino acids. In germline, CDR1 is LGHNA, CDR2 YSLEER. With 1 base removed from V and 8 bases from J, the gap between germline ends came to 12 bases. Here the CDR3 DNA reads TGCGCCAGCAGCCAAGGATCAACACCTGATTCACCCCTCCACTTT. Its protein product is CASSQGSTPDSPLHF.

Many counts were recorded for this clonotype. The chain employs TRBV28 and TRBJ1-1, with D perhaps TRBD1 (5 bases). Germline CDR1 is MDHEN and CDR2 is SYDVKM. The V and J ends lost 6 bases and 0 bases respectively, with 11 bases between them. The CDR3 has 14 amino acids. The CDR3 reads CASRTDTMNTEAFF. CDR3 in DNA: TGTGCCAGCAGGACGGACACAATGAACACTGAAGCTTTCTTT.

On this clonotype itself: This may come from a read error, since a much larger clone is one base off. The chain combines TRBV4-2 with TRBJ1-4; TRBD1 might be the D (6 bases). CDR1 is LGHNA and CDR2 is YNFKEQ in the germline V gene. The CDR3 covers 16 residues. The CDR3 bases are TGTGCCAGCAGCCAAGTAGTTCGGGACAATCGGGAAAACCTGTTTTTT. Translating it yields CASSQVVRDNRENLFF.

Of note for this clonotype: This could be a read error, since a much larger clone is one nucleotide away. The rearrangement uses TRBV7-6 and TRBJ2-1, with 7 bases matching TRBD2. Germline V gene lookup returns CDR1 SGHVS and CDR2 FNYEAQ. This CDR3 is 12 amino acids long. The V gene end was trimmed by 5 bases and the J gene end by 10 bases; junction bases not matched to a gene: 5. The DNA of the CDR3 is TGTGCCAGCAGCCAAGTGGGAGGGGAGCAGTTCTTC. Its translation is CASSQVGGEQFF. Together with reference TRBV7-6 and TRBJ2-1, the CDR3 gives the full variable domain: GAGVSQSPRYKVTKRGQDVALRCDPISGHVSLYWYRQALGQGPEFLTYFNYEAQQDKSGLPNDRFSAERPEGSISTLTIQRTEQRDSAMYRCASSQVGGEQFFGPGTRLTVL.

V usage is TRBV2 and J usage is TRBJ2-1, with 8 bases aligning to TRBD2. V dropped 8 bases and J dropped 10; count of bases not matched to a gene: 16. The germline gives CDR1 SNHLY, CDR2 FYNNEI. CDR3 size: 15 residues. Here the CDR3 DNA reads TGTGCCAGCGGGGGCCAGCGAGCGGGAGTCGAGGAGCAGTTCTTC. It translates to CASGGQRAGVEEQFF.

Ten or more counts support this clonotype. The V and J genes are TRBV6-5 and TRBJ2-7; TRBD1 might be the D (6 bases). This CDR3 is 13 amino acids long. Germline lookup yields CDR1 MNHEY and CDR2 SVGAGI. Between the trimmed V and J ends, which lost 4 bases and 1 base, there was a span of 8 bases. The CDR3 nucleotides read TGTGCCAGCAGTTCTGGACAGTCCTACGAGCAGTACTTC. Translation: CASSSGQSYEQYF.

The chain joins TRBV28 to TRBJ2-7, with 7 bases identical to TRBD2. The CDR3 is made up of 12 amino acids. Germline V gene lookup returns CDR1 MDHEN and CDR2 SYDVKM. V lost 10 bases to trimming and J lost 3 bases; unmatched junction nucleotides: 6. The CDR3, as DNA: TGTGCCACCGGGACTACCCACTACGAGCAGTACTTC. Its translation: CATGTTHYEQYF.